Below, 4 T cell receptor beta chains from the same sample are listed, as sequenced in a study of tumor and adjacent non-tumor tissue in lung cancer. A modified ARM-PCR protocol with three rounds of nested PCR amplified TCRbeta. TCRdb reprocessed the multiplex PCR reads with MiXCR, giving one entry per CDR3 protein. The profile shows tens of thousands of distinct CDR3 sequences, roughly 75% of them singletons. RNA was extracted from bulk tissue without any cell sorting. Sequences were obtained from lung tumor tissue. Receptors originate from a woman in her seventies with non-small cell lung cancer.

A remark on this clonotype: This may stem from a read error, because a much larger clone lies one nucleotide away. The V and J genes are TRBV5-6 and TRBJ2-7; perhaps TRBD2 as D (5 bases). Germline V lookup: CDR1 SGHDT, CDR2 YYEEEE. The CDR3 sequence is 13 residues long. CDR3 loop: CTSSLWGAVKQYF. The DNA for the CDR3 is TGTACCAGCAGCTTGTGGGGAGCTGTTAAGCAGTACTTC.

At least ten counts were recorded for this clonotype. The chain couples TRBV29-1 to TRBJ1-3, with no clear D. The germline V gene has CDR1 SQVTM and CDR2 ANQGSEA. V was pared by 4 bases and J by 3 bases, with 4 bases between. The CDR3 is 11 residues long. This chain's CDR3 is CSVGDGNTIYF. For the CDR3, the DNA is TGCAGCGTTGGGGATGGAAACACCATATATTTT.

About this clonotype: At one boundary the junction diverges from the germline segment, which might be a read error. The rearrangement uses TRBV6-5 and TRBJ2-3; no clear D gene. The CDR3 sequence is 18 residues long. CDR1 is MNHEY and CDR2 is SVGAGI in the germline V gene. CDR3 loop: CASSYSIFSVEPKDTQYF. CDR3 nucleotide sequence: TGTGCCAGCAGTTACTCGATATTCAGTGTAGAACCGAAGGATACGCAGTATTTC.

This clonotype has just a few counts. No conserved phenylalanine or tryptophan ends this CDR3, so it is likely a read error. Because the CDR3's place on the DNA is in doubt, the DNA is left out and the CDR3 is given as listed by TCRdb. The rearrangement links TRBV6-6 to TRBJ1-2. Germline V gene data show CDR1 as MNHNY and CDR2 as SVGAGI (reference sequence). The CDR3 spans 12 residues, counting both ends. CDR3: CANSRTAAGYSY.